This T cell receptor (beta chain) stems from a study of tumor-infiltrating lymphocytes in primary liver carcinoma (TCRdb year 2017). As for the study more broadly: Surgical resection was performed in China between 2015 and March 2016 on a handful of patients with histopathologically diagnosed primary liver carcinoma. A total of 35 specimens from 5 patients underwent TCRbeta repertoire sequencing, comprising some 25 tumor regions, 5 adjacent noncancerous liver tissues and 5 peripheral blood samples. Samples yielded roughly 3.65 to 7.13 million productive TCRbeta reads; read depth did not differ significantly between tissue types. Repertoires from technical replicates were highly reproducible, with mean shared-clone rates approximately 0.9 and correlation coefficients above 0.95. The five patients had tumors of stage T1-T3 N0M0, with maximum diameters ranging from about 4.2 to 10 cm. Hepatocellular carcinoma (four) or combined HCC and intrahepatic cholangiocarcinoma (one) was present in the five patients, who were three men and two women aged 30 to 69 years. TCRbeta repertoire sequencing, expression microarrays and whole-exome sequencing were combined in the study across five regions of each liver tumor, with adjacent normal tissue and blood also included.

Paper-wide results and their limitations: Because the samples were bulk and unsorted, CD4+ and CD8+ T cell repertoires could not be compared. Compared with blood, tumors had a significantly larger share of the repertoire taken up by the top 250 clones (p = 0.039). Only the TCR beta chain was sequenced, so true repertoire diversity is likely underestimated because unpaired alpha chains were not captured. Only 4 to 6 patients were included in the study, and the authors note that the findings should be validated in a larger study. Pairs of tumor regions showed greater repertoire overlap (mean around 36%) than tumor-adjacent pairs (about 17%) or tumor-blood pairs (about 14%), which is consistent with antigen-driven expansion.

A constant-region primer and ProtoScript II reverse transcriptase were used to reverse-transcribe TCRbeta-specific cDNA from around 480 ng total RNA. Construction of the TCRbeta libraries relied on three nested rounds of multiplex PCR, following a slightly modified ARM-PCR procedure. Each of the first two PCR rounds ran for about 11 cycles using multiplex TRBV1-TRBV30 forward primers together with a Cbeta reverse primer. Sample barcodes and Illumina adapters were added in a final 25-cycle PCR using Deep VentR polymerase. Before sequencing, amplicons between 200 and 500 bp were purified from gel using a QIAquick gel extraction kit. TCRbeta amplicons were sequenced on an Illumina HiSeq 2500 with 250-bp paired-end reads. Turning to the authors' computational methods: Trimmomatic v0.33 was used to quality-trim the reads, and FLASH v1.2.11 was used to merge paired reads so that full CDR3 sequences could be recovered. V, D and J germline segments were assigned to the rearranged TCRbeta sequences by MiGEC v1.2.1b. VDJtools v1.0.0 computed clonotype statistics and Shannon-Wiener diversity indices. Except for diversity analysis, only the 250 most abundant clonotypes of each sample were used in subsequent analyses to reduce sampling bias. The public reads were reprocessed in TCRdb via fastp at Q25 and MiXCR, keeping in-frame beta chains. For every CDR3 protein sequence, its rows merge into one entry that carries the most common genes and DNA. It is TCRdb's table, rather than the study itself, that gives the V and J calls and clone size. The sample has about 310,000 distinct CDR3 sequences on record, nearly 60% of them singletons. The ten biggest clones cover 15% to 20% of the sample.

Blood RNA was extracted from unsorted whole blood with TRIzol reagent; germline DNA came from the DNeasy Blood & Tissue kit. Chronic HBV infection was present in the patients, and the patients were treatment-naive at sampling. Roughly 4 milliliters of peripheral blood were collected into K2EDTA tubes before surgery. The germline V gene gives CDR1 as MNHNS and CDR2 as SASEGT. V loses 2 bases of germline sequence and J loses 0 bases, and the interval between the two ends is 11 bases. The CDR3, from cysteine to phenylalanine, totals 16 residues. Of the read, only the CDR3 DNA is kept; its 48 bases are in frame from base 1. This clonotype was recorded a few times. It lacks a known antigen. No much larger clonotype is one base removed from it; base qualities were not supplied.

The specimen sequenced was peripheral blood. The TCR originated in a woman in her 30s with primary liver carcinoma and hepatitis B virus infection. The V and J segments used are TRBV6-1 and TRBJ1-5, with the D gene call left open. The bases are TGTGCCAGCAGTGAATTGGTAACCTATAGCAATCAGCCCCAGCATTTT. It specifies CASSELVTYSNQPQHF.